Sequencing of this T cell receptor beta chain was carried out in a study of cytomegalovirus exposure and HLA in healthy donors. This clone has just one count. The antigen remains unidentified. Findings and limits, study-wide: Subsequent analysis of the roughly 120 validation repertoires found a tendency for first-cohort TCR clusters to co-occur.

Measured with immunoSEQ multiplex PCR; TCRdb has only the in-frame clones, and not every one. This table holds about 160,000 clones, 70% to 90% found once. Material for sequencing was PBMCs. The receptor was derived from a woman aged 25 to 45 in good health and CMV-seronegative.

CDR3 in DNA: TGTGCCAGCAGTTTAAGGGCAGTAGATCAGCCCCAGCATTTT. It translates to CASSLRAVDQPQHF. The J gene is TRBJ1-5, the V gene TRBV27; D remains unclear. Between the trimmed V and J ends, which lost 2 bases and 5 bases, there was a span of 10 bases. The CDR3 is 14 amino acids. Looked up from germline, CDR1 is MNHEY and CDR2 is SMNVEV (reference sequence).